This T cell receptor (beta chain) appears in the sequencing data of a study of T cells in Graves' hyperthyroidism and ophthalmopathy. The CDR3 runs 13 residues. Trimming shortened V by 5 bases and J by 8 bases, and 18 bases separated the two germline ends. CDR1 and CDR2 (germline): GTSNPN, SVGIG (reference sequence). TCR beta CDR3 regions were amplified from RNA. Primed by the HTBI set, a first-round RT-PCR was run on the TCR CDR3. Each CDR3 protein gets one entry after TCRdb re-called the multiplex PCR reads with MiXCR. The sample includes about 520,000 distinct CDR3 sequences, around 20% of them seen just once. This clonotype was seen many times.

The rearrangement joins TRBV30 to TRBJ1-2, with a weak D call TRBD1 (5 bases). The source is a man aged 18 to 35 with Graves' hyperthyroidism. The sample was blood. The CDR3 nucleotides read TGTGCCTGGGTGCCGGGAGGGGCGCGAGGCTACACCTTC. Its translation is CAWVPGGARGYTF.